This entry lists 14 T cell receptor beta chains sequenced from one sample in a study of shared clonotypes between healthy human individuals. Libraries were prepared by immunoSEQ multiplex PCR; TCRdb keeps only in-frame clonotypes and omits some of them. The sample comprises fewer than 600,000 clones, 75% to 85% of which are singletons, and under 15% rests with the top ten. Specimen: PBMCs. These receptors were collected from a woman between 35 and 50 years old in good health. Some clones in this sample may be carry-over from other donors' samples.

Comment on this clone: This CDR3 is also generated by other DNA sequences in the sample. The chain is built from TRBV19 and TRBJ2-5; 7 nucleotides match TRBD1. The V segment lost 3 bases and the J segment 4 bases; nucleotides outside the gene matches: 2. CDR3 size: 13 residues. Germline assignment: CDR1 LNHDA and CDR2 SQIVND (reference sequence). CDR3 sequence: CASSINRGETQYF. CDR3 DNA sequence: TGTGCCAGTAGTATCAACAGGGGAGAGACCCAGTACTTC.

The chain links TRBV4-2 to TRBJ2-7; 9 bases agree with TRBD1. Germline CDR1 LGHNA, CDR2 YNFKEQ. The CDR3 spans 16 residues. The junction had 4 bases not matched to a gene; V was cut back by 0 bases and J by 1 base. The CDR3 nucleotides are TGTGCCAGCAGCCAAGATGGAGGACAGGGGTCCTACGAGCAGTACTTC. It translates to CASSQDGGQGSYEQYF.

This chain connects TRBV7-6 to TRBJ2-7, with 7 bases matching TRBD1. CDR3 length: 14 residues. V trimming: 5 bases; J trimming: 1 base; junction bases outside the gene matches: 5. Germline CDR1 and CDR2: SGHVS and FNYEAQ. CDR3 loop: CASSPGTVSYEQYF. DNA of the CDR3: TGTGCCAGCAGCCCTGGGACAGTGTCCTACGAGCAGTACTTC.

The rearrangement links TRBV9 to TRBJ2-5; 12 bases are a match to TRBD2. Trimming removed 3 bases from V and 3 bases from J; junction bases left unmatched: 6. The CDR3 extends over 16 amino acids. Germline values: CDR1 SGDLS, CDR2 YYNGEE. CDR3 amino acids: CASSARTSGNEETQYF. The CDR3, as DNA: TGTGCCAGCAGCGCCCGGACTAGCGGGAATGAAGAGACCCAGTACTTC.

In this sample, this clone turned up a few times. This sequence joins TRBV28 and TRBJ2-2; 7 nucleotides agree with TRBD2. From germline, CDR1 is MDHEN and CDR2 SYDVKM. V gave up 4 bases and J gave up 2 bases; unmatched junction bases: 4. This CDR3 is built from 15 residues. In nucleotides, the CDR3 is TGTGCCAGCAGTTCTACTAGCGACAACACCGGGGAGCTGTTTTTT. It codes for CASSSTSDNTGELFF.

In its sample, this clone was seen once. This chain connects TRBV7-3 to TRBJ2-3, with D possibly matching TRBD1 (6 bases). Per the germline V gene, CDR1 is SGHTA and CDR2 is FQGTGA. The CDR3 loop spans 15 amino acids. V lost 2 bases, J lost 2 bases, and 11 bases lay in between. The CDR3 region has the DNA TGTGCCAGCAGCTTACAGGGGACCACCACAGATACGCAGTATTTT. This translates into CASSLQGTTTDTQYF.

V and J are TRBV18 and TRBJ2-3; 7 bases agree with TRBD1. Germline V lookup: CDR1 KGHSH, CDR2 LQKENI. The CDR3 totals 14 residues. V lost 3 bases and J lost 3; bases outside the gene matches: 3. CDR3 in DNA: TGTGCCAGCTCACCCGGGACAGTAACAGATACGCAGTATTTT. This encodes CASSPGTVTDTQYF. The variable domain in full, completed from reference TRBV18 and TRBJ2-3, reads NAGVMQNPRHLVRRRGQEARLRCSPMKGHSHVYWYRQLPEEGLKFMVYLQKENIIDESGMPKERFSAEFPKEGPSILRIQQVVRGDSAAYFCASSPGTVTDTQYFGPGTRLTVL.

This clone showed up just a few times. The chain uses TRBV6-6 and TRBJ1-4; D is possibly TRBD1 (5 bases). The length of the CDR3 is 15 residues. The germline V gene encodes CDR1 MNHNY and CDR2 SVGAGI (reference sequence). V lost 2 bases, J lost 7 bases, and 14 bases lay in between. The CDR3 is CASSYGAPGSEKLFF. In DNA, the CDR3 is TGTGCCAGCAGTTACGGGGCCCCGGGGAGTGAAAAACTGTTTTTT.

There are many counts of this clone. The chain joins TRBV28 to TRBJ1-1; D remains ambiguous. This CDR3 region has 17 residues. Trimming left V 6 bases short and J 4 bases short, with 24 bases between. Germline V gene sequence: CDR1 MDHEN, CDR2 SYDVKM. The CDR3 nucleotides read TGTGCCAGCAGGCCAATTTATACTAATCCCCCTACCACTGAAGCTTTCTTT. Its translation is CASRPIYTNPPTTEAFF.

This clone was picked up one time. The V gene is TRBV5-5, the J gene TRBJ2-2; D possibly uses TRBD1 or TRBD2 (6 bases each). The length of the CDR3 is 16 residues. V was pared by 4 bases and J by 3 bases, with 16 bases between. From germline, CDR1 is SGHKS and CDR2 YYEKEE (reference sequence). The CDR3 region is CASSELPGGYTGELFF. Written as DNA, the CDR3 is TGTGCCAGCAGCGAACTCCCCGGGGGCTACACCGGGGAGCTGTTTTTT.

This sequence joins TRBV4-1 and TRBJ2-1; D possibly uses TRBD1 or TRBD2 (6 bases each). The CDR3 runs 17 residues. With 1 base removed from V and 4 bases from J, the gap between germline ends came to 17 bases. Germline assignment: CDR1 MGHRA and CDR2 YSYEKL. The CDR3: CASSQVLARGPYNEQFF. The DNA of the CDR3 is TGCGCCAGCAGCCAAGTCCTTGCACGGGGGCCTTACAATGAGCAGTTCTTC.

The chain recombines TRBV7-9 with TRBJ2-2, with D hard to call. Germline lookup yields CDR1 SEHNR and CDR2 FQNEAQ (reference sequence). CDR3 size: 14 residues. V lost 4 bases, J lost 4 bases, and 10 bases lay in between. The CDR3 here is CASSSGRSTGELFF. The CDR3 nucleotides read TGTGCCAGCAGCTCCGGACGGTCCACCGGGGAGCTGTTTTTT.

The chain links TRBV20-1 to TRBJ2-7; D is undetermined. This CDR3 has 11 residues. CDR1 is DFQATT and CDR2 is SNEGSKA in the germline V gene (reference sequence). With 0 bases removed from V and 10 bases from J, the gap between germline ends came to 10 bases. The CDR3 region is CSARDRLFQYF. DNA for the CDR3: TGCAGTGCTAGAGATAGGCTTTTTCAGTACTTC.

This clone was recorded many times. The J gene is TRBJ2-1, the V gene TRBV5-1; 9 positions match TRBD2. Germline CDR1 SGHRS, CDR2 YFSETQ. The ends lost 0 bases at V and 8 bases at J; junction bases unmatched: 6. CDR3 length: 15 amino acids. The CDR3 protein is CASSLVASGTDEQFF. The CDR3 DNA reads TGCGCCAGCAGCTTGGTGGCTAGCGGGACTGATGAGCAGTTCTTC. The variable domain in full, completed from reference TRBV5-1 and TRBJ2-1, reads KAGVTQTPRYLIKTRGQQVTLSCSPISGHRSVSWYQQTPGQGLQFLFEYFSETQRNKGNFPGRFSGRQFSNSRSEMNVSTLELGDSALYLCASSLVASGTDEQFFGPGTRLTVL.